What follows describes a single T cell receptor (beta chain). Its antigen is unidentified. Germline and junction disagree at one end, which may indicate a read error. The data derive from a study of shared clonotypes between healthy human individuals. Study-level information: The cohort comprised a couple of women and a few men. Their ages spanned 18 to 49 years.

The CDR3 contains 12 residues. Germline assignment: CDR1 PRHDT and CDR2 FYEKMQ (reference sequence). Study-wide points: In general, naive subsets displayed greater estimated richness than memory subsets did.

It was CD45RO-negative cells, positively selected for CCR7, that made up naive CD8 cells, with terminally differentiated effector memory CD45RA+ cells excluded. Genomic DNA (from each subset) was split evenly across several immunoSEQ plates. In the study's own analysis: Filtering of immunoSEQ junctional sequences could not match full-length read filtering. The protocol was immunoSEQ multiplex PCR, while the TCRdb copy is restricted to in-frame clones and leaves out a portion. V, J and clone size are taken as reported in that table, and D and trimming were inferred from the DNA itself. This sample has hundreds of thousands of clones; 95% to 98% occur once, and the top ten carry approximately 0.33%.

The TCR comes from a man younger than 45 in good health. Specimen: naive CD8+ T cells sorted from blood. The chain joins TRBV13 to TRBJ1-4; no firm D call. CDR3 DNA: TGTGCCAGCAGCGTAGGGAATGAAAAACTGTTTTTT. It encodes CASSVGNEKLFF.